These T cell receptor beta chains were read from a single sample in a study of cytomegalovirus exposure and HLA in healthy donors. The protocol was immunoSEQ multiplex PCR, while the TCRdb copy is restricted to in-frame clones and leaves out a portion. This table holds approximately 150,000 clones, over 65% found once. Sequencing was carried out using PBMCs. These receptors came from a woman aged 40 to 50 in good health and CMV-seropositive. Both conserved end residues are part of each CDR3. Each record gives: D gene, CDR3 length, clone size, V gene, J gene, CDR3 protein, CDR3 DNA. The D gene is left open where the match is weak. Expanded clones get a size class; other rows say once, few or many, or leave the size out.

.,14,.,TRBV7-2,TRBJ2-1,CASRAAGVYNEQFF,TGTGCCAGCAGGGCCGCAGGGGTCTACAATGAGCAGTTCTTC
.,14,.,TRBV11-1,TRBJ2-3,CASSLRVDEDTQYF,TGTGCCAGCAGCTTACGGGTGGATGAAGATACGCAGTATTTT
.,14,.,TRBV18,TRBJ1-2,CASSPRDNNYGYTF,TGTGCCAGCTCACCTAGGGACAATAACTATGGCTACACCTTC
TRBD1,13,.,TRBV27,TRBJ2-3,CASTLDRGDTQYF,TGTGCCAGCACTTTGGACAGGGGAGATACGCAGTATTTT
.,13,.,TRBV28,TRBJ2-7,CASSRVKSYEQYF,TGTGCCAGCAGTCGAGTAAAGTCATACGAGCAGTACTTC
.,15,.,TRBV6-6,TRBJ1-1,CASSYSPGQNTEAFF,TGTGCCAGCAGTTACTCTCCGGGACAGAACACTGAAGCTTTCTTT
TRBD1,16,.,TRBV23-1,TRBJ2-3,CASSTGQGVGTDTQYF,TGCGCCAGCAGTACGGGACAGGGGGTCGGCACAGATACGCAGTATTTT
TRBD2,14,.,TRBV9,TRBJ2-3,CASSASGSTDTQYF,TGTGCCAGCAGCGCTAGCGGGAGCACAGATACGCAGTATTTT
.,14,.,TRBV5-1,TRBJ2-3,CASSFDISTDTQYF,TGCGCCAGCAGCTTTGACATTAGCACAGATACGCAGTATTTT
.,15,.,TRBV7-2,TRBJ2-3,CASSPTRTQADTQYF,TGTGCCAGCAGCCCCACCAGGACTCAGGCAGATACGCAGTATTTT
.,12,.,TRBV29-1,TRBJ2-5,CSGGPAQETQYF,TGCAGCGGGGGGCCGGCCCAAGAGACCCAGTACTTC
.,14,.,TRBV7-8,TRBJ1-5,CASSYNRGNQPQHF,TGTGCCAGCAGCTATAACAGGGGCAATCAGCCCCAGCATTTT
.,15,few,TRBV12-5,TRBJ1-1,CASGLVHGGSTEAFF,TGTGCTAGTGGTTTGGTACACGGGGGGAGCACTGAAGCTTTCTTT
.,14,.,TRBV7-2,TRBJ2-7,CASSPGQISYEQYF,TGTGCCAGCAGCCCCGGACAGATATCTTACGAGCAGTACTTC